This entry features one T cell receptor beta chain sequence. What it binds is not known. The data were obtained in a study of CD8+CD57+ T cells in acquired aplastic anemia. As for the study in general: Across the sorted CD4+ and CD8+ cells, DNA amounts averaged roughly 3 ug. In CD4+ cells, healthy donors produced an average of approximately 11 million reads.

Trimming pared 4 bases from V and 4 bases from J, leaving 8 bases between. From germline, CDR1 is SGHTA and CDR2 FQGNSA. The CDR3 is made up of 13 amino acids. Study-level points and caveats: Patients shared 25 to 30 CD8+ CDR3 sequences with controls. Patients showed no significant difference from controls in CD8+ Simpson's diversity.

Genomic DNA was employed as the template in profiling TCR beta VDJ and CDR3. TCRdb itself ran the reads through MiXCR, one entry per CDR3 protein. There are 200,000 to 250,000 distinct CDR3 sequences in the sample; 61% occur only once, and about 29% lies in the top ten. Sequenced input: sorted CD4+, CD8+, or CD8+CD57+ T cells (not recorded which) from PBMCs. The TCR sequence derives from a human donor in good health. The chain uses TRBV7-2 and TRBJ2-4; D uncertain. In DNA, the CDR3 is TGTGCCAGCAGCTATGACGGTAAAAACATTCAGTACTTC. Its protein product is CASSYDGKNIQYF. The whole variable domain, filled in from reference TRBV7-2 and TRBJ2-4, reads GAGVSQSPSNKVTEKGKDVELRCDPISGHTALYWYRQSLGQGLEFLIYFQGNSAPDKSGLPSDRFSAERTGGSVSTLTIQRTQQEDSAVYLCASSYDGKNIQYFGAGTRLSVL.